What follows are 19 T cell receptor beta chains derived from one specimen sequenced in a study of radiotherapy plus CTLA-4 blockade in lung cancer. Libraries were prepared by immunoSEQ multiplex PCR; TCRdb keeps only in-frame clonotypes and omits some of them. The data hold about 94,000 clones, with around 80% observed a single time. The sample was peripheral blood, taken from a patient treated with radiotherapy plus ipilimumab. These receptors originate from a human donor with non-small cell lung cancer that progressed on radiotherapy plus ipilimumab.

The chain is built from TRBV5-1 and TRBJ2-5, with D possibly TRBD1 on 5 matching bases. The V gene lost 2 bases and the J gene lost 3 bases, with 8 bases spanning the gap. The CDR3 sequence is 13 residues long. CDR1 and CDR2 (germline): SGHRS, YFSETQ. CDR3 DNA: TGCGCCAGCAGCTTCCAGGGTGAAGAGACCCAGTACTTC. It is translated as CASSFQGEETQYF.

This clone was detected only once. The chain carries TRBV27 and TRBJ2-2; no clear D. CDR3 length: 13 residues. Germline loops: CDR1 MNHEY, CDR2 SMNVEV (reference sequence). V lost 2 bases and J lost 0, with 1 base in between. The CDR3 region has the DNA TGTGCCAGCAGTTTACCGAACACCGGGGAGCTGTTTTTT. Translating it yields CASSLPNTGELFF.

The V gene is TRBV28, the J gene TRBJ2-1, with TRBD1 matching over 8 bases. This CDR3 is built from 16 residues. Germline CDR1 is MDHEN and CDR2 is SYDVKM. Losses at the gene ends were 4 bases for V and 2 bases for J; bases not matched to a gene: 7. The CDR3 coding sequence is TGTGCCAGCAGTTCGACAGGGGTAGCGGCCTACAATGAGCAGTTCTTC. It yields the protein CASSSTGVAAYNEQFF.

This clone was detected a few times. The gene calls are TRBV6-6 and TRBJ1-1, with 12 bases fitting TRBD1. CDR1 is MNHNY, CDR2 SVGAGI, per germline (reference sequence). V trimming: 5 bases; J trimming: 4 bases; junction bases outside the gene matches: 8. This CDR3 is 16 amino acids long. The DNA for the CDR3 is TGTGCCAGCAGTCCCGGGACAGGGGGCAAGAGCACTGAAGCTTTCTTT. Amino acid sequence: CASSPGTGGKSTEAFF.

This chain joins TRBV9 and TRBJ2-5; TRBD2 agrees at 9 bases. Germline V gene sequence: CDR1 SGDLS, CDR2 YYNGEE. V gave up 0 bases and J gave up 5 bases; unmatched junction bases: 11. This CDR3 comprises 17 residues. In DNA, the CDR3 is TGTGCCAGCAGCGTAGATAGCGGGAGCGGAGTTTTGGAGACCCAGTACTTC. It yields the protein CASSVDSGSGVLETQYF.

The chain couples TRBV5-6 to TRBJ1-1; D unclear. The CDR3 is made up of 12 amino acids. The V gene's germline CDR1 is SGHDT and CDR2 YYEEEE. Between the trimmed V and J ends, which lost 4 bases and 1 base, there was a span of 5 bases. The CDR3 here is CASSPGNTEAFF. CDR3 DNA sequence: TGTGCCAGCAGCCCCGGGAACACTGAAGCTTTCTTT.

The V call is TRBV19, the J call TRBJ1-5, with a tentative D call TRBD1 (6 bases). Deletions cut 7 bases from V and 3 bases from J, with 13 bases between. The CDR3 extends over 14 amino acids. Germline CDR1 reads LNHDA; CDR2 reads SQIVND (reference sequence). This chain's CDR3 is CASTIQGNNQPQHF. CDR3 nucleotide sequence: TGTGCCAGTACGATACAGGGAAACAATCAGCCCCAGCATTTT. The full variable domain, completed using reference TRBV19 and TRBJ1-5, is DGGITQSPKYLFRKEGQNVTLSCEQNLNHDAMYWYRQDPGQGLRLIYYSQIVNDFQKGDIAEGYSVSREKKESFPLTVTSAQKNPTAFYLCASTIQGNNQPQHFGDGTRLSIL.

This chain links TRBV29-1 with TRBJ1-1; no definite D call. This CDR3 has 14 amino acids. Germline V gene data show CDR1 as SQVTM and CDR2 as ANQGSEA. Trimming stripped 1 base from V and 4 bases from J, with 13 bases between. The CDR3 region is CSVEGGSGSTEAFF. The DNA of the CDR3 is TGCAGCGTTGAAGGCGGGAGCGGGAGCACTGAAGCTTTCTTT.

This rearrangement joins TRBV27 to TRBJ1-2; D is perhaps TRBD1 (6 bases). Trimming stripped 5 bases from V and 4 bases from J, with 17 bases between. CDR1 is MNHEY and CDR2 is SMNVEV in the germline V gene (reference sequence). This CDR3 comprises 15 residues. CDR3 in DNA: TGTGCCAGCAGTCAGACAGGACTCGGTCCCTATGGCTACACCTTC. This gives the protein CASSQTGLGPYGYTF.

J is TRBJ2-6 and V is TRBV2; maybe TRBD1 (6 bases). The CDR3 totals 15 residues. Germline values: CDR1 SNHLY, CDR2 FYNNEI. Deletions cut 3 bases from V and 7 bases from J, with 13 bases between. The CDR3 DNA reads TGTGCCAGCAGTGAGGTACAGGGTGGCGCCAACGTCCTGACTTTC. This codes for CASSEVQGGANVLTF.

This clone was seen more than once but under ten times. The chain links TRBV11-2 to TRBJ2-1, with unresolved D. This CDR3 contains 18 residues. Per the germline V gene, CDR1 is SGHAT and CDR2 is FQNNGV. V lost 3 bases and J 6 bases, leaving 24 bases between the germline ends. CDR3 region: CASSFLLLSIGRPNEQFF. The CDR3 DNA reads TGTGCCAGCAGCTTTTTGCTCCTTAGTATAGGAAGGCCCAATGAGCAGTTCTTC.

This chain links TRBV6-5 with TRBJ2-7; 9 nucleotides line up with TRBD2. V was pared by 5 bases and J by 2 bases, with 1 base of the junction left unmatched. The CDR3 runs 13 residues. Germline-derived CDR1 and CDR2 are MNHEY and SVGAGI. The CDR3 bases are TGTGCCAGCAGTGAGCGGGAGGCCTACGAGCAGTACGTC. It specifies CASSEREAYEQYV.

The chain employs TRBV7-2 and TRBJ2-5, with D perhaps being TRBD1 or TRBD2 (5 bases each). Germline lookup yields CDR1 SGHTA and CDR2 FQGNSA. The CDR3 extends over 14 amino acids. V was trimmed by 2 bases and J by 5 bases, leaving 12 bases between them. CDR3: CASSLSREIETQYF. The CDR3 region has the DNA TGTGCCAGCAGCTTATCCAGGGAGATCGAGACCCAGTACTTC.

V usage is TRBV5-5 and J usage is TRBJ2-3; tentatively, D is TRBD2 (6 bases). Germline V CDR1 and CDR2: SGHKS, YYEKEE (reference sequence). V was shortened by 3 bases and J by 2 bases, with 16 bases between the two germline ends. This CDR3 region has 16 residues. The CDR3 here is CASSSWRLVPTDTQYF. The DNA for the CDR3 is TGTGCCAGCAGCTCCTGGAGACTAGTCCCCACAGATACGCAGTATTTT.

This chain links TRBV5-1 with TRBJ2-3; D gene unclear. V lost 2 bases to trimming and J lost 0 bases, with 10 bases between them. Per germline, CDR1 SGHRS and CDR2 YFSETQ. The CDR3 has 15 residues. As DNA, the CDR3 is TGCGCCAGCAGCTTAATCACGGATAGCACAGATACGCAGTATTTT. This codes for CASSLITDSTDTQYF.

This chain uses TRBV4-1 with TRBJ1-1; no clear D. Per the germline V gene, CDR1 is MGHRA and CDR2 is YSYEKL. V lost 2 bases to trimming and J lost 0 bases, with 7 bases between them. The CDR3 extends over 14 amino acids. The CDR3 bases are TGCGCCAGCAGCCAACCGACACTGAACACTGAAGCTTTCTTT. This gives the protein CASSQPTLNTEAFF.

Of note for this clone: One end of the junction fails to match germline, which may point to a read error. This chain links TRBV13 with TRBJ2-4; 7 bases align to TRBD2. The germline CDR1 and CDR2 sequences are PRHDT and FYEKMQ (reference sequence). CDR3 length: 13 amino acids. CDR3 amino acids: CAGSPRLARIQYF. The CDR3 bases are TGTGCCGGCAGCCCTCGACTAGCTCGCATTCAGTACTTC.

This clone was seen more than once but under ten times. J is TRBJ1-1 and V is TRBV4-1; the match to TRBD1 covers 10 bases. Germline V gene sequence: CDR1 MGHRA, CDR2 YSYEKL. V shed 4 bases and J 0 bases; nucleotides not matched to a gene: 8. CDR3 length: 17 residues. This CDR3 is CASSPGQGTGVNTEAFF. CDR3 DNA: TGCGCCAGCAGCCCGGGACAGGGGACAGGCGTGAACACTGAAGCTTTCTTT.

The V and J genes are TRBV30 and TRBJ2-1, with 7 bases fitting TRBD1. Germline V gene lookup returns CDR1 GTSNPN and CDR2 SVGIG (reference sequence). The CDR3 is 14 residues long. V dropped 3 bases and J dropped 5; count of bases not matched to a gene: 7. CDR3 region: CAWREKGTDNEQFF. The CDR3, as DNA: TGTGCCTGGAGGGAAAAGGGGACAGACAATGAGCAGTTCTTC.